This passage covers 8 T cell receptor beta chains from one sample sequenced in a study of cytomegalovirus exposure and HLA in healthy donors. Vbeta (60) and Jbeta (13) primers were used in the PCR. Sequenced by immunoSEQ multiplex PCR; TCRdb stores in-frame clones only, minus some. The table lists about 250,000 clones, 80% to 95% of them singletons. The sample was PBMCs. These receptors were obtained from a girl aged 2 to 10 in good health and CMV-seronegative.

V gene TRBV6-5 combines with J gene TRBJ2-7, with a weak D call TRBD2 (5 bases). CDR1 and CDR2 (germline): MNHEY, SVGAGI. CDR3 length: 15 residues. The V end was cut by 0 bases, the J end by 0 bases, with 9 bases between. CDR3 region: CASSYSSEPSYEQYF. As DNA, the CDR3 is TGTGCCAGCAGTTACTCTAGCGAGCCCTCCTACGAGCAGTACTTC.

CDR3 in amino acids: CAWSGAGFRYYNEQFF. DNA for the CDR3: TGTGCCTGGAGTGGTGCGGGGTTTCGCTACTACAATGAGCAGTTCTTC. The chain uses TRBV30 and TRBJ2-1; D perhaps matches TRBD2 (6 bases). CDR3 length equals 16 residues. Germline CDR1 GTSNPN, CDR2 SVGIG (reference sequence). V lost 1 base, J lost 3 bases, and 16 bases lay in between.

The chain employs TRBV6-5 and TRBJ2-3, with D possibly being TRBD1 (5 bases). This CDR3 comprises 13 residues. Trimming cost V 5 bases and J 5 bases, with 11 bases left between them. Germline-derived CDR1 and CDR2 are MNHEY and SVGAGI. In nucleotides, the CDR3 is TGTGCCAGCAGTAATTACAGGAAAGATACGCAGTATTTT. Protein product: CASSNYRKDTQYF.

The chain employs TRBV28 and TRBJ1-1; no reliable D call. The germline V gene encodes CDR1 MDHEN and CDR2 SYDVKM. The CDR3 spans 12 residues. Trimming took off 3 bases at V and 5 bases at J, with 7 bases between the two ends. CDR3 bases: TGTGCCAGCAGTTTTATTCTTACTGAAGCTTTCTTT. This translates into CASSFILTEAFF.

The chain employs TRBV30 and TRBJ2-1, with 8 nucleotides matching TRBD1. The CDR3 covers 15 residues. Germline V lookup: CDR1 GTSNPN, CDR2 SVGIG (reference sequence). V was pared by 0 bases and J by 6 bases, with 7 bases of the junction left unmatched. CDR3 residues: CAWSVQQGASNEQFF. The CDR3 DNA is TGTGCCTGGAGTGTTCAGCAGGGGGCATCCAATGAGCAGTTCTTC.

J is TRBJ2-5 and V is TRBV7-9; possibly TRBD1 for D (5 bases). The J call may be wrong; the DNA end is better matched by TRBJ2-7. The CDR3 has 14 amino acids. The germline V gene encodes CDR1 SEHNR and CDR2 FQNEAQ (reference sequence). The CDR3 protein is CASSSPTDSYEQYF. The CDR3 DNA is TGTGCCAGCAGCTCACCGACAGACTCCTACGAGCAGTACTTC.

This sequence joins TRBV9 and TRBJ1-2, with D perhaps TRBD1 (6 bases). CDR1 and CDR2 (germline): SGDLS, YYNGEE. The CDR3 is made up of 13 amino acids. The germline V and J ends were trimmed by 0 bases and 3 bases, with 6 bases remaining between them. CDR3 amino acids: CASSVGQDYGYTF. The CDR3 DNA reads TGTGCCAGCAGCGTAGGACAGGACTATGGCTACACCTTC.

The CDR3 DNA follows: TGTGCCAGCAGCTCGGGGGAGTTTGGCTACACCTTC. As protein: CASSSGEFGYTF. The chain uses TRBV7-9 and TRBJ1-2; perhaps TRBD1 as D (5 bases). Germline V lookup: CDR1 SEHNR, CDR2 FQNEAQ (reference sequence). V gave up 4 bases and J gave up 7 bases, with 10 bases separating them. The CDR3 consists of 12 residues.